The 27 T cell receptor beta chains below come from one sample, sequenced in a study of T cell changes during pregnancy in multiple sclerosis. Produced via immunoSEQ multiplex PCR; TCRdb's table is partial and in-frame only. The sample shows about 80,000 clones, about 94% of them seen only once. Sequenced here: peripheral blood, sampled in the third trimester of pregnancy. These receptors were collected from a female donor with multiple sclerosis, enrolled in a pregnancy study.

The genes are TRBV2 and TRBJ1-1; D remains ambiguous. This CDR3 comprises 14 residues. Deletions cut 7 bases from V and 7 bases from J, with 19 bases between. Germline V gives CDR1 SNHLY, CDR2 FYNNEI. For the CDR3, the DNA is TGTGCCAGCACCCAAGGGAGGGTGAGTAATGAAGCTTTCTTT. Protein sequence: CASTQGRVSNEAFF.

The chain has TRBV5-4 and TRBJ1-4, with 9 bases identical to TRBD1. The germline gives CDR1 SGHNT, CDR2 YYREEE (reference sequence). CDR3 length: 17 residues. V lost 5 bases, J lost 3 bases, and 11 bases stayed unmatched. In DNA, the CDR3 is TGTGCCAGCAGTTCCCGACCGGGACAGGGATCTAATGAAAAACTGTTTTTT. This sequence encodes CASSSRPGQGSNEKLFF.

The gene calls are TRBV6-1 and TRBJ2-4; 8 bases map to TRBD2. CDR1 is MNHNS and CDR2 is SASEGT in the germline V gene. V lost 2 bases, J lost 5 bases, and 5 bases stayed unmatched. This CDR3 has 15 amino acids. CDR3 loop: CASSEIGGAENIQYF. Written as DNA, the CDR3 is TGTGCCAGCAGTGAAATCGGGGGGGCCGAAAACATTCAGTACTTC.

The chain joins TRBV5-6 to TRBJ2-1, with D tentatively TRBD1 (6 bases). V was pared by 3 bases and J by 5 bases, with 9 bases between. The CDR3 spans 13 residues. The germline V gene encodes CDR1 SGHDT and CDR2 YYEEEE. CDR3 in amino acids: CASSSGGNNEQFF. For the CDR3, the DNA is TGTGCCAGCAGCTCTGGGGGCAACAATGAGCAGTTCTTC.

The V call is TRBV6-5, the J call TRBJ1-2, with 10 bases that match TRBD1. V trimming: 5 bases; J trimming: 6 bases; junction bases outside the gene matches: 9. CDR3 size: 15 residues. Looked up from germline, CDR1 is MNHEY and CDR2 is SVGAGI. In nucleotides, the CDR3 is TGTGCCAGCAGTACGACAGGGGGCTTAGAGAATGGCTACACCTTC. Residues: CASSTTGGLENGYTF.

The rearrangement links TRBV14 to TRBJ2-2; possibly TRBD2 for D (5 bases). The germline V gene has CDR1 SGHDN and CDR2 FVKESK. The CDR3 has 13 amino acids. The germline V and J ends were trimmed by 4 bases and 6 bases, with 9 bases remaining between them. CDR3 DNA sequence: TGTGCCAGCAGCCTACGGACTGCCGGGGAGCTGTTTTTT. Translated: CASSLRTAGELFF.

The CDR3 coding sequence is TGTGCCAGCAGTCCCCGGACAGGGGTCACTGAAGCTTTCTTT. This gives the protein CASSPRTGVTEAFF. The chain has TRBV6-5 and TRBJ1-1; 9 bases fit TRBD1. V lost 5 bases, J lost 4 bases, and 5 bases stayed unmatched. The length of the CDR3 is 14 residues. From germline, CDR1 is MNHEY and CDR2 SVGAGI.

CDR3 nucleotides: TGTGCCAGCAGCTTAGGAGAGAGAGATGAGCAGTTCTTC. This gives the protein CASSLGERDEQFF. The J gene is TRBJ2-1, the V gene TRBV13; D is ambiguous. The CDR3 length is 13 residues. V lost 0 bases, J lost 8 bases, and 8 bases lay in between. CDR1 is PRHDT, CDR2 FYEKMQ, per germline (reference sequence).

V and J are TRBV25-1 and TRBJ2-1; D unresolved. V shed 8 bases and J shed 8 bases, with 13 bases lying between them. CDR1 and CDR2 (germline): MGHDK, SYGVNS. CDR3 length: 12 amino acids. The CDR3 nucleotides read TGTGCCAGCCGTGGTCTACGCCATGAGCAGTTCTTC. It yields the protein CASRGLRHEQFF.

This sequence joins TRBV5-6 and TRBJ1-2; the match to TRBD1 covers 11 bases. Germline V lookup: CDR1 SGHDT, CDR2 YYEEEE. V was pared by 0 bases and J by 11 bases, with 9 bases of the junction left unmatched. The CDR3 has 15 amino acids. CDR3 nucleotide sequence: TGTGCCAGCAGCTTGGCTGGACAGGGGGCGGGAAGATACACCTTC. It encodes CASSLAGQGAGRYTF.

V gene TRBV6-5 combines with J gene TRBJ1-2, with D tentatively TRBD1 (5 bases). The germline V gene encodes CDR1 MNHEY and CDR2 SVGAGI. CDR3 size: 14 residues. Trimming pared 0 bases from V and 6 bases from J, leaving 11 bases between. Here the CDR3 DNA reads TGTGCCAGCAGTTACTCGGAGGGGCTGAATGGCTACACCTTC. Its protein product is CASSYSEGLNGYTF.

The gene calls are TRBV6-1 and TRBJ1-1; 9 nucleotides line up with TRBD1. The V and J ends lost 4 bases and 1 base, in that order; junction bases with no gene match: 10. The CDR3 spans 17 residues. CDR1 and CDR2 (germline): MNHNS, SASEGT. CDR3 nucleotides: TGTGCCAGCAGTGCGAACAGGGGGCTGGATCAGAACACTGAAGCTTTCTTT. Translating gives CASSANRGLDQNTEAFF.

The chain links TRBV5-4 to TRBJ2-1, with TRBD2 matching 14 bases. The germline V gene has CDR1 SGHNT and CDR2 YYREEE (reference sequence). V gave up 1 base and J gave up 7 bases; unmatched junction bases: 10. The CDR3 has 18 amino acids. The CDR3 DNA reads as TGTGCCAGCAGCTTGAGGGCGACTAGCGGGGGGGCCTGGAATGAGCAGTTCTTC. Its protein is CASSLRATSGGAWNEQFF.

The V call is TRBV11-2, the J call TRBJ2-5, with D unresolved. The V and J ends lost 0 bases and 3 bases respectively, with 11 bases between them. The CDR3 spans 15 residues. Germline CDR1 is SGHAT and CDR2 is FQNNGV. In nucleotides, the CDR3 is TGTGCCAGCAGCTTAGAGGGTGGGCTGAAAGAGACCCAGTACTTC. Its translation: CASSLEGGLKETQYF. The variable domain in full, completed from reference TRBV11-2 and TRBJ2-5, reads EAGVAQSPRYKIIEKRQSVAFWCNPISGHATLYWYQQILGQGPKLLIQFQNNGVVDDSQLPKDRFSAERLKGVDSTLKIQPAKLEDSAVYLCASSLEGGLKETQYFGPGTRLLVL.

The rearrangement links TRBV15 to TRBJ2-3, with TRBD2 matching over 13 bases. CDR3 size: 17 residues. The V and J ends lost 1 base and 4 bases, in that order; junction bases with no gene match: 5. Germline CDR1 is LNHNV and CDR2 is YYDKDF (reference sequence). As DNA, the CDR3 is TGTGCCACCAGCAGAGCCCCCGGGACTAGCGGGGCAGATACGCAGTATTTT. Protein product: CATSRAPGTSGADTQYF.

The V and J genes are TRBV7-8 and TRBJ1-6; TRBD1 might be the D (6 bases). Trimming stripped 3 bases from V and 9 bases from J, with 9 bases between. CDR1 SGHVS and CDR2 FQNEAQ come from the germline V gene. The CDR3 spans 13 residues. The CDR3 nucleotides read TGTGCCAGCAGCTTGGGACACCCTTCACCCCTCCACTTT. Protein: CASSLGHPSPLHF.

The chain employs TRBV13 and TRBJ2-1, with D perhaps TRBD1 (6 bases). Deletions cut 4 bases from V and 2 bases from J, with 18 bases between. Germline-derived CDR1 and CDR2 are PRHDT and FYEKMQ (reference sequence). The CDR3 has 17 residues. The CDR3 is CASSSTLSQGTYNEQFF. CDR3 DNA sequence: TGTGCCAGCAGCTCTACGTTATCCCAGGGGACCTACAATGAGCAGTTCTTC.

The genes are TRBV6-5 and TRBJ2-5; D is uncertain. The ends were cut back, 6 bases at V and 4 bases at J, with 12 bases in the middle. The CDR3 has 13 residues. Germline V gene sequence: CDR1 MNHEY, CDR2 SVGAGI. This CDR3 reads CASRWLVAETQYF. The CDR3 coding sequence is TGTGCCAGCAGGTGGCTAGTCGCAGAGACCCAGTACTTC.

The chain links TRBV7-2 to TRBJ2-4; D is unresolved. The CDR3 is 15 residues long. Germline loops: CDR1 SGHTA, CDR2 FQGNSA. V was cut by 2 bases and J by 0 bases, with 8 bases left in between. The CDR3 bases are TGTGCCAGCAGCTTAATTGGCTTAGCCAAAAACATTCAGTACTTC. Translating gives CASSLIGLAKNIQYF. Full variable domain (missing parts from reference TRBV7-2 and TRBJ2-4): GAGVSQSPSNKVTEKGKDVELRCDPISGHTALYWYRQSLGQGLEFLIYFQGNSAPDKSGLPSDRFSAERTGGSVSTLTIQRTQQEDSAVYLCASSLIGLAKNIQYFGAGTRLSVL.

The gene calls are TRBV28 and TRBJ2-7; a possible D gene is TRBD1 (6 bases). This CDR3 region has 14 residues. Germline V gene lookup returns CDR1 MDHEN and CDR2 SYDVKM. Trimming left V 3 bases short and J 1 base short, with 10 bases between. The CDR3 protein is CASSFSDSSYEQYF. As DNA, the CDR3 is TGTGCCAGCAGTTTCTCGGACAGTTCCTACGAGCAGTACTTC.

This rearrangement joins TRBV7-2 to TRBJ1-5, with D unresolved. The V end lost 1 base, the J end lost 7 bases, and 11 bases lay between the germline ends. Germline V gene data show CDR1 as SGHTA and CDR2 as FQGNSA. The CDR3 runs 14 residues. The CDR3 is CASSLDTSRQPQHF. CDR3 coding DNA: TGTGCCAGCAGCTTAGACACCTCCCGCCAGCCCCAGCATTTT.

V gene TRBV30 combines with J gene TRBJ2-1; the D is unclear. Per germline, CDR1 GTSNPN and CDR2 SVGIG (reference sequence). This CDR3 comprises 10 residues. Trimming shortened V by 3 bases and J by 8 bases, and 5 bases separated the two germline ends. In nucleotides, the CDR3 is TGTGCCTGGAGCCCTGATGAGCAGTTCTTC. The encoded protein is CAWSPDEQFF. Full variable domain (rest looked up from reference TRBV30 and TRBJ2-1): SQTIHQWPATLVQPVGSPLSLECTVEGTSNPNLYWYRQAAGRGLQLLFYSVGIGQISSEVPQNLSASRPQDRQFILSSKKLLLSDSGFYLCAWSPDEQFFGPGTRLTVL.

The rearrangement uses TRBV19 and TRBJ1-2; D is uncertain. The CDR3 has 13 amino acids. CDR1 and CDR2 (germline): LNHDA, SQIVND (reference sequence). Trimming removed 6 bases from V and 4 bases from J, with 12 bases in between. The CDR3 DNA reads as TGTGCCAGTAGCCTCTCGGGTGCCTATGGCTACACCTTC. This translates into CASSLSGAYGYTF.

The rearrangement links TRBV5-1 to TRBJ2-7, with 10 nucleotides matching TRBD1. The germline V gene encodes CDR1 SGHRS and CDR2 YFSETQ. This CDR3 is built from 18 residues. J was trimmed by 2 bases and V by 4 bases; bases with no gene match: 15. As DNA, the CDR3 is TGCGCCAGCAGCCTCCCGGGACAGGGGACGGGGAGCGCCTACGAGCAGTACTTC. Its protein product is CASSLPGQGTGSAYEQYF.

The chain has TRBV29-1 and TRBJ1-4; D is perhaps TRBD1 (6 bases). The V gene's germline CDR1 is SQVTM and CDR2 ANQGSEA. This CDR3 region has 13 residues. V was cut by 5 bases and J by 8 bases, with 15 bases left in between. The CDR3 loop reads CSVLTGQREKLFF. The DNA of the CDR3 is TGCAGCGTTTTGACAGGACAGCGGGAAAAACTGTTTTTT. The complete variable domain, with remaining parts taken from reference TRBV29-1 and TRBJ1-4, reads SAVISQKPSRDICQRGTSLTIQCQVDSQVTMMFWYRQQPGQSLTLIATANQGSEATYESGFVIDKFPISRPNLTFSTLTVSNMSPEDSSIYLCSVLTGQREKLFFGSGTQLSVL.

The genes are TRBV7-2 and TRBJ1-1; TRBD1 is a possible D gene (5 bases). The CDR3 loop spans 16 amino acids. Germline-derived CDR1 and CDR2 are SGHTA and FQGNSA. V was cut by 6 bases and J by 1 base, with 18 bases left in between. CDR3 nucleotide sequence: TGTGCCAGCAGTCTTCAGGGAAATAGGCCGAACACTGAAGCTTTCTTT. Translating gives CASSLQGNRPNTEAFF.

The chain is built from TRBV6-5 and TRBJ1-1, with D uncertain. Germline V gives CDR1 MNHEY, CDR2 SVGAGI. V was pared by 0 bases and J by 0 bases, with 5 bases between. This CDR3 region has 14 residues. In nucleotides, the CDR3 is TGTGCCAGCAGTTACTCTCCCGTGAACACTGAAGCTTTCTTT. Protein: CASSYSPVNTEAFF.